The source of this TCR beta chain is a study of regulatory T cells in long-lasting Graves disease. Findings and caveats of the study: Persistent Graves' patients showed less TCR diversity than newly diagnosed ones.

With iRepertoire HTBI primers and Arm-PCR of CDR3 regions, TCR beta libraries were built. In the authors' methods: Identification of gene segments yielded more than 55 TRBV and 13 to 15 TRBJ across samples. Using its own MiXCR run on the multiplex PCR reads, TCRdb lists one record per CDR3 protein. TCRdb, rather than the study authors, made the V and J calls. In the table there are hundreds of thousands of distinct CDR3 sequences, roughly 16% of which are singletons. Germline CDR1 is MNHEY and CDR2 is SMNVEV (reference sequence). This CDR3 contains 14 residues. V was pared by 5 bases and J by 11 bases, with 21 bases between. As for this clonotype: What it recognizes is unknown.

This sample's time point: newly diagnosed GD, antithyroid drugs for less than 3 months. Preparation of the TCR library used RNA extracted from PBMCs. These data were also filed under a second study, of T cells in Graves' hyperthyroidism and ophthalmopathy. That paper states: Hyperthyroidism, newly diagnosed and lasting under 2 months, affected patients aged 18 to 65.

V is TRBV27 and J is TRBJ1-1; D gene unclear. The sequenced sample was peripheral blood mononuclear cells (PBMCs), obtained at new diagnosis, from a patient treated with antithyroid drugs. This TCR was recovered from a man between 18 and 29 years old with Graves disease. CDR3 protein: CASSRAANLLDAFF. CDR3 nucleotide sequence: TGTGCCAGCAGTCGTGCAGCGAACCTACTAGATGCTTTCTTT.